The next 19 T cell receptor beta chains were all read from a single sample in a study of control samples from healthy donors and cancer patients. Some clones are missing from TCRdb's copy, which holds only in-frame ones; the method was immunoSEQ multiplex PCR. The sample holds about 120,000 clones, around 89% seen once. The specimen was PBMCs. Receptor source: a woman between 45 and 65 years old with colorectal cancer.

This chain uses TRBV2 with TRBJ1-2; D perhaps matches TRBD1 (5 bases). Germline loops: CDR1 SNHLY, CDR2 FYNNEI. V dropped 6 bases and J dropped 3 bases, with 14 bases sitting between them. This CDR3 has 14 amino acids. CDR3 amino acids: CASSGGRGDYGYTF. For the CDR3, the DNA is TGTGCCAGCAGCGGAGGGCGGGGGGACTATGGCTACACCTTC.

The chain combines TRBV6-5 with TRBJ2-7; 8 nucleotides align to TRBD1. Losses at the gene ends were 5 bases for V and 2 bases for J; bases not matched to a gene: 5. The CDR3 covers 14 residues. Germline lookup yields CDR1 MNHEY and CDR2 SVGAGI. The CDR3 sequence is CASSRGQGPYEQYF. The CDR3 nucleotides read TGTGCCAGCAGTCGAGGACAGGGTCCCTACGAGCAGTACTTC.

This clone was seen only once. The chain carries TRBV5-4 and TRBJ2-3; D possibly corresponds to TRBD2 (5 bases). Looked up from germline, CDR1 is SGHNT and CDR2 is YYREEE (reference sequence). Trimming stripped 1 base from V and 6 bases from J, with 6 bases between. The CDR3 sequence is 12 residues long. The CDR3 region has the DNA TGTGCCAGCAGCTTGCGAGGGGATACGCAGTATTTT. Residues: CASSLRGDTQYF.

Note on this clone: Other nucleotide sequences from this sample produce the same CDR3. The CDR3: CATSRVPEETQYF. Here the CDR3 DNA reads TGTGCCACCAGCAGAGTTCCGGAGGAGACCCAGTACTTC. The chain combines TRBV15 with TRBJ2-5; D call uncertain. The germline gives CDR1 LNHNV, CDR2 YYDKDF (reference sequence). The CDR3 loop spans 13 amino acids. Trimming stripped 1 base from V and 5 bases from J, with 8 bases between.

This clone has only a few counts. The V call is TRBV7-8, the J call TRBJ2-4; 9 bases agree with TRBD2. This CDR3 comprises 16 residues. Germline CDR1 is SGHVS and CDR2 is FQNEAQ. The V gene end was trimmed by 4 bases and the J gene end by 8 bases; junction bases not matched to a gene: 12. The CDR3 reads CASSSLSGSRSDIQYF. The CDR3 nucleotides read TGTGCCAGCAGCTCCCTTAGCGGGAGCAGATCGGACATTCAGTACTTC.

This chain links TRBV11-2 with TRBJ2-7; possibly TRBD1 for D (6 bases). In germline, CDR1 is SGHAT, CDR2 FQNNGV. V gave up 2 bases and J gave up 2 bases, with 13 bases separating them. CDR3 length equals 15 residues. The CDR3 DNA reads TGTGCCAGCAGCTTATTATCCAGGGACACCTACGAGCAGTACTTC. Protein: CASSLLSRDTYEQYF.

This clone was seen once. The chain couples TRBV19 to TRBJ1-5; unclear D gene. This CDR3 is 14 amino acids long. Germline V lookup: CDR1 LNHDA, CDR2 SQIVND (reference sequence). V dropped 6 bases and J dropped 0 bases, with 9 bases sitting between them. The CDR3 sequence is CASSTNPSNQPQHF. The CDR3 DNA reads TGTGCCAGTAGCACTAACCCTAGCAATCAGCCCCAGCATTTT.

The chain recombines TRBV30 with TRBJ2-3; D unresolved. V was shortened by 3 bases and J by 14 bases, with 15 bases between the two germline ends. Germline V CDR1 and CDR2: GTSNPN, SVGIG (reference sequence). The CDR3 loop spans 11 amino acids. CDR3 in DNA: TGTGCCTGGAGGCCGGGCCCCTGGGCGTATTTT. Its protein is CAWRPGPWAYF.

This chain links TRBV6-1 with TRBJ2-3; D gene ambiguous. Germline CDR1 MNHNS, CDR2 SASEGT. CDR3 length: 16 amino acids. V lost 3 bases and J 0 bases, leaving 13 bases between the germline ends. CDR3 DNA: TGTGCCAGCAGTGATGCCTTCCAGCCTAGCACAGATACGCAGTATTTT. This sequence encodes CASSDAFQPSTDTQYF.

This rearrangement joins TRBV6-1 to TRBJ2-5; TRBD1 is a possible D gene (6 bases). V dropped 4 bases and J dropped 7 bases, with 22 bases sitting between them. The germline CDR1 and CDR2 sequences are MNHNS and SASEGT. This CDR3 is 16 amino acids long. Written as DNA, the CDR3 is TGTGCCAGCAGTGCGTCGGCAACAGGGTTCGGTGGGACCCAGTACTTC. It encodes CASSASATGFGGTQYF.

The CDR3 region is CASTGYTF. CDR3 coding DNA: TGTGCCTCCACCGGCTACACCTTC. V and J are TRBV30 and TRBJ1-2, with unresolved D. The length of the CDR3 is 8 residues. V lost 7 bases and J lost 8, with 5 bases in between. CDR1 is GTSNPN, CDR2 SVGIG, per germline (reference sequence).

The V call is TRBV11-2, the J call TRBJ2-7; no clear D gene. Per germline, CDR1 SGHAT and CDR2 FQNNGV. V was shortened by 2 bases and J by 6 bases, with 5 bases between the two germline ends. The CDR3 is made up of 11 amino acids. The CDR3 DNA reads TGTGCCAGCAGCTTACAGATCGAGCAGTACTTC. This translates into CASSLQIEQYF. The complete variable domain, with remaining parts taken from reference TRBV11-2 and TRBJ2-7, reads EAGVAQSPRYKIIEKRQSVAFWCNPISGHATLYWYQQILGQGPKLLIQFQNNGVVDDSQLPKDRFSAERLKGVDSTLKIQPAKLEDSAVYLCASSLQIEQYFGPGTRLTVT.

The CDR3: CASSPRTGTVKGRYGYTF. In DNA, the CDR3 is TGTGCCAGCAGCCCGCGTACCGGGACAGTCAAAGGACGGTATGGCTACACCTTC. This sequence joins TRBV5-4 and TRBJ1-2; 7 bases map to TRBD1. The CDR3 contains 18 residues. CDR1 and CDR2 from the germline V gene are SGHNT and YYREEE (reference sequence). Germline trimming cut 4 bases from V and 5 bases from J; bases unmatched to any gene: 20.

The chain recombines TRBV28 with TRBJ2-2, with D possibly being TRBD1 (6 bases). Germline V gives CDR1 MDHEN, CDR2 SYDVKM. Trimming took off 5 bases at V and 1 base at J, with 8 bases between the two ends. This CDR3 comprises 14 residues. CDR3 loop: CASSKGQNTGELFF. The CDR3 DNA reads TGTGCCAGCAGTAAGGGACAGAACACCGGGGAGCTGTTTTTT. Based on the CDR3 plus reference TRBV28 and TRBJ2-2, the full variable domain is DVKVTQSSRYLVKRTGEKVFLECVQDMDHENMFWYRQDPGLGLRLIYFSYDVKMKEKGDIPEGYSVSREKKERFSLILESASTNQTSMYLCASSKGQNTGELFFGEGSRLTVL.

The chain combines TRBV27 with TRBJ2-7; the D gene is possibly TRBD1 (6 bases). The CDR3 spans 15 residues. The V and J ends lost 1 base and 5 bases respectively, with 15 bases between them. Germline V gene lookup returns CDR1 MNHEY and CDR2 SMNVEV (reference sequence). The CDR3 is CASSLYQQGVNEQYF. CDR3 coding DNA: TGTGCCAGCAGTTTATATCAACAGGGAGTCAACGAGCAGTACTTC.

The gene calls are TRBV19 and TRBJ1-1; D remains unclear. This CDR3 comprises 13 residues. Germline V lookup: CDR1 LNHDA, CDR2 SQIVND (reference sequence). Trimming removed 9 bases from V and 0 bases from J, with 11 bases in between. The CDR3 nucleotides are TGTGCCAGCAAACCGACGGTGAACACTGAAGCTTTCTTT. As protein: CASKPTVNTEAFF.

This clone was seen more than once but under ten times. The chain employs TRBV30 and TRBJ2-7; no reliable D call. This CDR3 region has 13 residues. Germline V lookup: CDR1 GTSNPN, CDR2 SVGIG (reference sequence). V lost 0 bases, J lost 5 bases, and 11 bases lay in between. The chain's CDR3 is CAWSVLVGNEQYF. Here the CDR3 DNA reads TGTGCCTGGAGTGTACTGGTTGGGAACGAGCAGTACTTC. The complete variable domain, with remaining parts taken from reference TRBV30 and TRBJ2-7, reads SQTIHQWPATLVQPVGSPLSLECTVEGTSNPNLYWYRQAAGRGLQLLFYSVGIGQISSEVPQNLSASRPQDRQFILSSKKLLLSDSGFYLCAWSVLVGNEQYFGPGTRLTVT.

This chain links TRBV15 with TRBJ1-3; D gene uncertain. V shed 4 bases and J shed 0 bases, with 7 bases lying between them. Germline values: CDR1 LNHNV, CDR2 YYDKDF (reference sequence). The CDR3 is made up of 14 amino acids. CDR3 DNA sequence: TGTGCCACCAGCACAGGCAGCTCTGGAAACACCATATATTTT. It codes for CATSTGSSGNTIYF.

The chain employs TRBV28 and TRBJ1-5, with 9 positions matching TRBD1. This CDR3 comprises 14 residues. The V gene end was trimmed by 3 bases and the J gene end by 6 bases; junction bases not matched to a gene: 3. The germline CDR1 and CDR2 sequences are MDHEN and SYDVKM. CDR3 coding DNA: TGTGCCAGCAGTTTGGGACAGGGATTTCAGCCCCAGCATTTT. This codes for CASSLGQGFQPQHF.